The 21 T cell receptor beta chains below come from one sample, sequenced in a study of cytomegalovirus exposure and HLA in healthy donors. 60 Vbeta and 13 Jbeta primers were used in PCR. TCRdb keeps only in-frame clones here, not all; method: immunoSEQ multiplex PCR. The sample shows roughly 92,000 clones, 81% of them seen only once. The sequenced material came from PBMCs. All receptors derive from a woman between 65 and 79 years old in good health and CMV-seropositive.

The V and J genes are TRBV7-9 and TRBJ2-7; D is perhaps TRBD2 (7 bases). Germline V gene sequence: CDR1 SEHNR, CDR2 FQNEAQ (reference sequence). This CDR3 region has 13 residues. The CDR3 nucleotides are TGTTCCCTAGGGGGGGATAGCTCCTACGAGCAGTACTTC. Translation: CSLGGDSSYEQYF.

The CDR3 coding sequence is TGTGCCAGCAGCTTATTTATCTCCTACGAGCAGTACTTC. Its translation: CASSLFISYEQYF. The chain employs TRBV7-3 and TRBJ2-5, with no clear D. Gene TRBJ2-7 matches the end of the DNA better, so the J call may be wrong. This CDR3 has 13 residues. Germline CDR1 and CDR2: SGHTA and FQGTGA.

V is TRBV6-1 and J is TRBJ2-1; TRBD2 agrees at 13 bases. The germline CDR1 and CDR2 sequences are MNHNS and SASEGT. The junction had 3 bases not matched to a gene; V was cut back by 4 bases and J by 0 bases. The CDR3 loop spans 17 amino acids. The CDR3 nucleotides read TGTGCCAGCAGTGGACTAGCGGGGGGAAGCTCCTACAATGAGCAGTTCTTC. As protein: CASSGLAGGSSYNEQFF.

The chain's CDR3 is CASSVTGGWNTEAFF. CDR3 nucleotides: TGTGCCAGCAGCGTGACAGGGGGATGGAACACTGAAGCTTTCTTT. This sequence joins TRBV9 and TRBJ1-1; 9 nucleotides line up with TRBD1. The CDR3 covers 15 residues. Trimming at V came to 2 bases and at J to 1 base, leaving 3 bases not matched to a gene. The germline V gene has CDR1 SGDLS and CDR2 YYNGEE.

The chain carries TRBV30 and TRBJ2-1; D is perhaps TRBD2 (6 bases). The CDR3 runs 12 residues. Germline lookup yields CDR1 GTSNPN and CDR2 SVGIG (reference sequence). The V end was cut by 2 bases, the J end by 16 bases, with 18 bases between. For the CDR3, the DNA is TGTGCCTGGAGTCCCGCGGGGACCGAGGAATTCTTC. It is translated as CAWSPAGTEEFF.

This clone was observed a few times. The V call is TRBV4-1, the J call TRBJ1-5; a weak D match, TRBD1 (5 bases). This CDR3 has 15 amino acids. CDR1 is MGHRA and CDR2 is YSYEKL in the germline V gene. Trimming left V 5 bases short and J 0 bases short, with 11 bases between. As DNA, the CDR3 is TGCGCCAGCAGCGCAACACAGGTTAGCAATCAGCCCCAGCATTTT. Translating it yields CASSATQVSNQPQHF.

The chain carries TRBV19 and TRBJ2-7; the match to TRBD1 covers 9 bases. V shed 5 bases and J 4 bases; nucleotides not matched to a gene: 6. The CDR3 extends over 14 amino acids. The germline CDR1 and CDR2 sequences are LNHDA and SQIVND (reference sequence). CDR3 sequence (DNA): TGTGCCAGTAGTTCCCGGACAGGGGAGTACGAGCAGTACTTC. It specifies CASSSRTGEYEQYF.

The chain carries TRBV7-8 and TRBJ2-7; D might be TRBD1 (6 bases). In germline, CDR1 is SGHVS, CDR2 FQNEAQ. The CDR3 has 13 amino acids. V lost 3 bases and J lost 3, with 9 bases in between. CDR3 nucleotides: TGTGCCAGCAGCTTTACACAGGGCTACGAGCAGTACTTC. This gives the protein CASSFTQGYEQYF. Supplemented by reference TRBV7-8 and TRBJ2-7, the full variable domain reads GAGVSQSPRYKVAKRGQDVALRCDPISGHVSLFWYQQALGQGPEFLTYFQNEAQLDKSGLPSDRFFAERPEGSVSTLKIQRTQQEDSAVYLCASSFTQGYEQYFGPGTRLTVT.

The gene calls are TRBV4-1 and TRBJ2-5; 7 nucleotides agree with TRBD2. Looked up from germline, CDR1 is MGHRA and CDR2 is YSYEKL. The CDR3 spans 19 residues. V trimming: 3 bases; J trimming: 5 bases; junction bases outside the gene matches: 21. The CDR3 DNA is TGCGCCAGCAGCCATGAAGCCCCCATGGAGCGGGGCCTGGGGGAGACCCAGTACTTC. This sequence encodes CASSHEAPMERGLGETQYF.

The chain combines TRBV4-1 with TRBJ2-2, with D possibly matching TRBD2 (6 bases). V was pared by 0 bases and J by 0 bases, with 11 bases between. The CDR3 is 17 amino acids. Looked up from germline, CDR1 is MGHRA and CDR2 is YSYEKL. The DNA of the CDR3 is TGCGCCAGCAGCCAAGATCCAGGCGGGGCGAACACCGGGGAGCTGTTTTTT. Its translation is CASSQDPGGANTGELFF.

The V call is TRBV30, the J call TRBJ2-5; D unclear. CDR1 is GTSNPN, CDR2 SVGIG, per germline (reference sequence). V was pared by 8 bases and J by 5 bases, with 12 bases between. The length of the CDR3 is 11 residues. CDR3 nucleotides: TGTGCCCACGCCGAGGAGGAGACCCAGTACTTC. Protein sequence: CAHAEEETQYF.

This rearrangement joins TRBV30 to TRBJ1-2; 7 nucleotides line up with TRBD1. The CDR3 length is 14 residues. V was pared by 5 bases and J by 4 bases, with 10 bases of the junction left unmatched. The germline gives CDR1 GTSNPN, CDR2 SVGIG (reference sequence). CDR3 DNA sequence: TGTGCCTGGGTTAAGACAGGGCCCGGCTATGGCTACACCTTC. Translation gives CAWVKTGPGYGYTF.

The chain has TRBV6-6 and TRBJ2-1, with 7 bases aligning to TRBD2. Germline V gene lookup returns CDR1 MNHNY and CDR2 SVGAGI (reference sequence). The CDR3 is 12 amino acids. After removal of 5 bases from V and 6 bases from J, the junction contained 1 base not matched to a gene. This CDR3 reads CASSRGVNEQFF. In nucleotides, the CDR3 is TGTGCCAGCAGTCGGGGGGTCAATGAGCAGTTCTTC.

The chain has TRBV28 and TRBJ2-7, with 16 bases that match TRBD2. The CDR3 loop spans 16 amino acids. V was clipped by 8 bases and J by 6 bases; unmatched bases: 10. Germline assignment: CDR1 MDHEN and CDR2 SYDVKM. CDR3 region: CASALGTSGRAFEQYF. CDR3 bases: TGTGCCAGCGCCTTAGGGACTAGCGGGAGGGCCTTCGAGCAGTACTTC.

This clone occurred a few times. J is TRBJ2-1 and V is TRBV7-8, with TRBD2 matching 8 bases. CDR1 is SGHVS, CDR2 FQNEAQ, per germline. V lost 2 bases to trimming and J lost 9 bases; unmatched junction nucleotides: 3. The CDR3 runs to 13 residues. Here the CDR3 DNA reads TGTGCCAGCAGCTTAACTAGCGGCCGTGAGCAGTTCTTC. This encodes CASSLTSGREQFF.

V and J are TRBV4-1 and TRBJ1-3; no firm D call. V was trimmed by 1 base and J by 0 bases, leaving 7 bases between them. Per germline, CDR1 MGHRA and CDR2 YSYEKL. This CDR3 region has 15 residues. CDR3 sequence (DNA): TGCGCCAGCAGCCAAGGGCCGATCTCTGGAAACACCATATATTTT. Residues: CASSQGPISGNTIYF.

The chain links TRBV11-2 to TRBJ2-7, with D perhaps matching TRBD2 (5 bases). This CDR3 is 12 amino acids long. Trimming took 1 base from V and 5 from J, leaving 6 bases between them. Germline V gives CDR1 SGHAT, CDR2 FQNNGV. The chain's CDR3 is CASSLAGNEQYF. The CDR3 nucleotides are TGTGCCAGCAGCTTAGCCGGGAACGAGCAGTACTTC.

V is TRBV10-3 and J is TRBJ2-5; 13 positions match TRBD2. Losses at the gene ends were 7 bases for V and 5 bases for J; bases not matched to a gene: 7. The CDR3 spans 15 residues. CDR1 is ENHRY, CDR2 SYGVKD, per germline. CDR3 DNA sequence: TGTGCCATCAACAAAGAACTAGCGGGAGGGGAGACCCAGTACTTC. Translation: CAINKELAGGETQYF.

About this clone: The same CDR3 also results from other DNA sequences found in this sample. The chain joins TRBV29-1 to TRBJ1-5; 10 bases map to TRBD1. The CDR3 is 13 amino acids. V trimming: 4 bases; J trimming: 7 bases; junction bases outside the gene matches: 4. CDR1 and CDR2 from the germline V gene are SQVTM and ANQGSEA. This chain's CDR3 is CSVGQGAGQPQHF. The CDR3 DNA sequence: TGCAGCGTTGGACAGGGGGCTGGCCAGCCCCAGCATTTT.

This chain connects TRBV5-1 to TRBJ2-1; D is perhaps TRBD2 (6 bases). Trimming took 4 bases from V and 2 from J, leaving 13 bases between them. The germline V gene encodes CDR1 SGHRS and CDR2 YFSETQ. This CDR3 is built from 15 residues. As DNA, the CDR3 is TGCGCCAGCAGCGTTAGCGGAACCACCTACAATGAGCAGTTCTTC. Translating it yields CASSVSGTTYNEQFF.

The CDR3 coding sequence is TGTGCCAGCAGCTTAGTGGTGGAGACCTACGAGCAGTACTTC. As protein: CASSLVVETYEQYF. J is TRBJ2-7 and V is TRBV7-6; no firm D call. CDR3 length: 14 residues. The V end lost 1 base, the J end lost 2 bases, and 9 bases lay between the germline ends. Germline CDR1 and CDR2: SGHVS and FNYEAQ.